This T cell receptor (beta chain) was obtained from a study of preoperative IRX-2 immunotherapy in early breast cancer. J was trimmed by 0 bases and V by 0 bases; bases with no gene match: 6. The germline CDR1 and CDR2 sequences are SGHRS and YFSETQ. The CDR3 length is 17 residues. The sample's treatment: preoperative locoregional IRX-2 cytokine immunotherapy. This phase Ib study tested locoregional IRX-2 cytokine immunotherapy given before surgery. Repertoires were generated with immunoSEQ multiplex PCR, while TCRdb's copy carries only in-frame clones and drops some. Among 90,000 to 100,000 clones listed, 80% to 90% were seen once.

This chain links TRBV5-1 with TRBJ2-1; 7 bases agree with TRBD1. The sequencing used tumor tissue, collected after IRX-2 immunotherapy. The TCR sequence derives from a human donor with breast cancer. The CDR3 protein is CASSLGDSDPSYNEQFF. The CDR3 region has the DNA TGCGCCAGCAGCTTGGGGGACAGCGACCCCTCCTACAATGAGCAGTTCTTC.